The rows below give T cell receptor beta chains drawn from one sample of a study of T cells after yellow fever vaccination. One entry per CDR3 protein, called by TCRdb with MiXCR from the 5' RACE reads. The sample carries under 300,000 distinct CDR3 sequences, around 7% recorded once. The sample in question was CD4+ T cells sorted from PBMCs, obtained 15 days after the yellow fever booster vaccination. These receptors were collected from a man aged 25-40 years who received the YFV17D yellow fever vaccine. CDR3s include the opening cysteine and the closing phenylalanine or tryptophan. The order of the fields is clone size, V gene, D gene, J gene, CDR3 DNA, CDR3 protein. The D gene is left open where the match is weak. Clone sizes are given selectively: once, few, many, or a class where the clone is expanded.

size: few
V: TRBV6-5
D: TRBD1
J: TRBJ2-5
DNA: TGTGCCAGCAGTTACTCACTGGGACAGGGTTCGACCCAGTACTTC
CDR3: CASSYSLGQGSTQYF

size: few
V: TRBV18
D: TRBD2
J: TRBJ2-5
DNA: TGTGCCAGCTCAGAAGGACTAGTGATAGAGACCCAGTACTTC
CDR3: CASSEGLVIETQYF

size: many
V: TRBV11-2
D: TRBD2
J: TRBJ2-6
DNA: TGTGCCAGCAGTCCAGGACTAGCGGGAGGTCTGAGTTTGGCTGGGGCCAACGTCCTGACTTTC
CDR3: CASSPGLAGGLSLAGANVLTF

size: many
V: TRBV9
D: NA
J: TRBJ1-1
DNA: TGTGCCAGCAGCGTAGGACCCGAGAACACTGAAGCTTTCTTT
CDR3: CASSVGPENTEAFF

size: few
V: TRBV29-1
D: NA
J: TRBJ1-4
DNA: TGCAGCGTCCCCGGAGTTGGTACTAATGAAAAACTGTTTTTT
CDR3: CSVPGVGTNEKLFF

size: few
V: TRBV20-1
D: NA
J: TRBJ1-5
DNA: TGCAGTGTAAGCCCGAGCAGGGCGAGTTTTAGTGGCAATCAGCCCCAGCATTTT
CDR3: CSVSPSRASFSGNQPQHF

size: many
V: TRBV11-2
D: TRBD1
J: TRBJ1-4
DNA: TGTGCCAGCAGCTTAGAGTACGGACAGGCAACTAATGAAAAACTGTTTTTT
CDR3: CASSLEYGQATNEKLFF

size: few
V: TRBV20-1
D: NA
J: TRBJ2-1
DNA: TGCAGTGCTAGAGATAACGTACTAGCAGTGAATGAGCAGTTCTTC
CDR3: CSARDNVLAVNEQFF

size: few
V: TRBV18
D: TRBD1
J: TRBJ2-1
DNA: TGTGCCAGCTCCCTGCAGGGGGCTGAGCAGTTCTTC
CDR3: CASSLQGAEQFF

size: few
V: TRBV30
D: NA
J: TRBJ1-1
DNA: TGTGCCTGGAGTGTACCTGGTTCCAACACTGAAGCTTTCTTT
CDR3: CAWSVPGSNTEAFF

size: few
V: TRBV6-2/TRBV6-3
D: TRBD2
J: TRBJ2-7
DNA: TGTGCCAGCAGTCCCGGGACTAGCGGGAGAGGTGTCCGCGAGCAGTACTTC
CDR3: CASSPGTSGRGVREQYF

size: NA
V: TRBV9
D: NA
J: TRBJ2-3
DNA: TGTGCCAGCAGCGTAGTAGGGAAAGATACGCAGTATTTT
CDR3: CASSVVGKDTQYF

size: NA
V: TRBV2
D: NA
J: TRBJ2-1
DNA: TGTGCCAGCACCACCGTCTCCTACAATGAGCAGTTCTTC
CDR3: CASTTVSYNEQFF

size: many
V: TRBV30
D: NA
J: TRBJ2-7
DNA: TGTGCCTGGAGTGGAAGACAGGGAGGCGAGCAGTACTTC
CDR3: CAWSGRQGGEQYF

size: NA
V: TRBV7-2
D: NA
J: TRBJ1-6
DNA: TGTGCCAGCAGCTTATACTCCGGACCGGATAATTCACCCCTCCACTTT
CDR3: CASSLYSGPDNSPLHF

size: few
V: TRBV2
D: NA
J: TRBJ1-5
DNA: TGTGCCAGCAGTGAACCAGACACCCCCTACCATTTT
CDR3: CASSEPDTPYHF

size: few
V: TRBV6-1
D: TRBD1
J: TRBJ1-4
DNA: TGTGCCAGCAGAAGAAGACAGGGAGTTAATGAAAAACTGTTTTTT
CDR3: CASRRRQGVNEKLFF

size: few
V: TRBV5-1
D: TRBD1
J: TRBJ2-3
DNA: TGCGCCAGCAGCTTGGCCGGGACAGAGATAGATACGCAGTATTTT
CDR3: CASSLAGTEIDTQYF

size: NA
V: TRBV21-1
D: NA
J: TRBJ2-7
DNA: TGTGCCAGCAGCCGCTACCCTTTACTCGGGGGCAGGGTCAGGGAGCAGTACTTC
CDR3: CASSRYPLLGGRVREQYF

size: few
V: TRBV5-6
D: TRBD1
J: TRBJ1-5
DNA: TGTGCCAGCAGCTTTGCAGGGGGGGTATGGCATTTT
CDR3: CASSFAGGVWHF

size: few
V: TRBV27
D: TRBD2
J: TRBJ2-3
DNA: TGTGCCAGCAGAGCGGGAGGACGCACAGATACGCAGTATTTT
CDR3: CASRAGGRTDTQYF

size: many
V: TRBV5-1
D: NA
J: TRBJ2-1
DNA: TGCGCCAGCAGCCTCCACGGTCAAGGCAACGAGCAGTTCTTC
CDR3: CASSLHGQGNEQFF

size: few
V: TRBV4-1
D: TRBD1
J: TRBJ1-5
DNA: TGCGCCAGCAGCCAAGTTAGGACAGGGATGAGCAATCAGCCCCAGCATTTT
CDR3: CASSQVRTGMSNQPQHF

size: many
V: TRBV7-9
D: TRBD1
J: TRBJ2-1
DNA: TGTGCCAGCAACTACGACAGGGAGTTCAATGAGCAGTTCTTC
CDR3: CASNYDREFNEQFF

size: few
V: TRBV7-2
D: TRBD2
J: TRBJ2-7
DNA: TGTGCCAGCAGCTTTGGGGGGACTAGCTCCTACGAGCAGTACTTC
CDR3: CASSFGGTSSYEQYF

size: many
V: TRBV6-2/TRBV6-3
D: NA
J: TRBJ2-1
DNA: TGTGCCAGCGTGGCAAGAGCATCCGGCAATGAGCAGTTCTTC
CDR3: CASVARASGNEQFF

size: NA
V: TRBV2
D: NA
J: TRBJ1-1
DNA: TGTGCCAGCAGGGAAGGGTTGAACACTGAAGCTTTCTTT
CDR3: CASREGLNTEAFF

size: NA
V: TRBV29-1
D: NA
J: TRBJ2-4
DNA: TGCAGCGTTGTACCGGGGGCCAAAAACATTCAGTACTTC
CDR3: CSVVPGAKNIQYF

size: NA
V: TRBV5-1
D: TRBD1
J: TRBJ2-5
DNA: TGCGCCAGCAGCCGGGACAGGGGGAACCAAGAGACCCAGTACTTC
CDR3: CASSRDRGNQETQYF

size: many
V: TRBV5-1
D: NA
J: TRBJ2-1
DNA: TGCGCCAGCAGCCGGCCGGACTACAATGAGCAGTTCTTC
CDR3: CASSRPDYNEQFF

size: NA
V: TRBV28
D: NA
J: TRBJ2-1
DNA: TGTGCCAGCAGTTTGGGCGGGACAGTCTACAATGAGCAGTTCTTC
CDR3: CASSLGGTVYNEQFF

size: many
V: TRBV7-2
D: TRBD1
J: TRBJ1-2
DNA: TGTGCCAGCAGCCCAGGACAGGTCGTGGATGGCTACACCTTC
CDR3: CASSPGQVVDGYTF

size: few
V: TRBV4-3
D: NA
J: TRBJ2-7
DNA: TGCGCCAGCAGCCAAGGGGCTAGGAGCTCCTACGAGCAGTACTTC
CDR3: CASSQGARSSYEQYF

size: NA
V: TRBV5-6
D: NA
J: TRBJ2-7
DNA: TGTGCCAGCAGCTTGTCGAGATTAATCACCTACGAGCAGTACTTC
CDR3: CASSLSRLITYEQYF